This TCR beta chain originates from a study of T cells after yellow fever vaccination. The study, taken as a whole, reports: Clones from primary vaccination mostly reappeared after the booster (approximately 95% CD4, just over 85% CD8).

In germline, CDR1 is LGHDT, CDR2 YNNKEL (reference sequence). The CDR3 contains 17 residues. Trimming removed 0 bases from V and 0 bases from J; junction bases left unmatched: 5. The sample holds a few counts of this clonotype. Its antigen is currently unknown. TCRdb fed the 5' RACE reads into MiXCR, producing one record per CDR3 protein. The sample includes under 550,000 distinct CDR3 sequences, 21% seen only once; the top ten take about 15%. The sequence derives from a man between 18 and 29 years old who received the YFV17D yellow fever vaccine. Material: PBMCs, obtained approximately 20 days after the first yellow fever vaccination. The chain has TRBV3-1 and TRBJ2-4; 7 positions agree with TRBD2. This CDR3 is CASSQDPAGLAKNIQYF. The CDR3 nucleotides read TGTGCCAGCAGCCAAGATCCAGCGGGGCTAGCCAAAAACATTCAGTACTTC.